The 26 T cell receptor beta chains listed next were all sequenced from one sample in a study of shared clonotypes between healthy human individuals. Generated by immunoSEQ multiplex PCR, the TCRdb table keeps only in-frame clones and is missing some. This table has about 2.4 million clones, 93% appearing once. The sequenced sample consisted of naive CD4+ T cells from PBMCs. Subset indicated: CD45RA+ positively selected. Receptor source: a man aged 18 to 29 in good health. Some clones in this sample may be carry-over from other donors' samples.

This rearrangement joins TRBV7-2 to TRBJ2-3; perhaps TRBD2 as D (6 bases). Germline lookup yields CDR1 SGHTA and CDR2 FQGNSA. Trimming took 5 bases from V and 5 from J, leaving 23 bases between them. This CDR3 contains 17 residues. CDR3 DNA: TGTGCCAGCAGCGCCCGGCCGGGACTCCTTTCCCAAGATACGCAGTATTTT. Its protein is CASSARPGLLSQDTQYF.

The CDR3 DNA is TGTGCCAGCAGTGGGGATAGGTTTTCCGGGGAGCTGTTTTTT. Its translation is CASSGDRFSGELFF. The chain carries TRBV9 and TRBJ2-2; D ambiguous. V gave up 5 bases and J gave up 6 bases, with 14 bases separating them. The CDR3 has 14 amino acids. CDR1 and CDR2 from the germline V gene are SGDLS and YYNGEE.

The V and J genes are TRBV4-3 and TRBJ2-3; D is ambiguous. The CDR3 sequence is 13 residues long. Germline V CDR1 and CDR2: LGHNA, YSLEER. Trimming took off 3 bases at V and 3 bases at J, with 7 bases between the two ends. The CDR3 spells CASSHIRTDTQYF. The DNA for the CDR3 is TGCGCCAGCAGCCACATAAGGACAGATACGCAGTATTTT.

The rearrangement uses TRBV5-5 and TRBJ1-5; D ambiguous. V gave up 0 bases and J gave up 2 bases, with 9 bases separating them. The germline gives CDR1 SGHKS, CDR2 YYEKEE (reference sequence). The CDR3 loop spans 15 amino acids. This CDR3 reads CASSLDYPGNQPQHF. The CDR3 DNA reads TGTGCCAGCAGCTTGGACTACCCTGGCAATCAGCCCCAGCATTTT.

V is TRBV5-1 and J is TRBJ2-4; 12 bases map to TRBD2. The length of the CDR3 is 16 residues. Germline V gene data show CDR1 as SGHRS and CDR2 as YFSETQ. J was trimmed by 3 bases and V by 4 bases; bases with no gene match: 5. CDR3 protein: CASSERTSGVKNIQYF. The CDR3 region has the DNA TGCGCCAGCAGCGAGAGGACTAGCGGGGTCAAAAACATTCAGTACTTC.

CDR3 in amino acids: CASSPWQISVYEQYF. The CDR3 coding sequence is TGTGCCAGCTCACCATGGCAGATATCGGTTTACGAGCAGTACTTC. V gene TRBV18 combines with J gene TRBJ2-7; no clear D gene. CDR1 KGHSH and CDR2 LQKENI come from the germline V gene. This CDR3 is 15 amino acids long. V was cut by 2 bases and J by 4 bases, with 15 bases left in between.

This chain joins TRBV5-1 and TRBJ1-1, with TRBD1 matching 8 bases. The CDR3 totals 16 residues. V lost 0 bases, J lost 4 bases, and 8 bases stayed unmatched. Germline CDR1 and CDR2: SGHRS and YFSETQ. The CDR3 here is CASSLALQGTGTEAFF. For the CDR3, the DNA is TGCGCCAGCAGCTTGGCTCTTCAGGGGACAGGCACTGAAGCTTTCTTT.

The chain combines TRBV6-1 with TRBJ2-7; 8 bases are a match to TRBD1. V shed 4 bases, J shed 2 bases, and the junction held 7 bases outside the gene matches. CDR1 is MNHNS, CDR2 SASEGT, per germline. The CDR3 extends over 15 amino acids. Here the CDR3 reads CASSAIGQGAYEQYF. The CDR3 region has the DNA TGTGCCAGCAGTGCTATAGGACAGGGCGCCTACGAGCAGTACTTC.

The V and J genes are TRBV30 and TRBJ2-7; no firm D call. The CDR3 extends over 13 amino acids. The V gene's germline CDR1 is GTSNPN and CDR2 SVGIG (reference sequence). The V and J ends lost 4 bases and 2 bases respectively, with 12 bases between them. CDR3 nucleotides: TGTGCCTGGACTGAAGGGCCGGCCTACGAGCAGTACTTC. This encodes CAWTEGPAYEQYF.

This clone was recorded a few times. The V and J genes are TRBV28 and TRBJ1-2; a possible D gene is TRBD1 (5 bases). Germline assignment: CDR1 MDHEN and CDR2 SYDVKM. The CDR3 is 12 amino acids. Trimming cost V 10 bases and J 5 bases, with 14 bases left between them. The CDR3 nucleotides are TGTGCCACCACAGTGGGGGGATATGGCTACACCTTC. It is translated as CATTVGGYGYTF.

The rearrangement joins TRBV18 to TRBJ1-3; D is uncertain. CDR3 length equals 16 residues. Germline V gene lookup returns CDR1 KGHSH and CDR2 LQKENI. V was shortened by 3 bases and J by 0 bases, with 12 bases between the two germline ends. The CDR3 DNA reads TGTGCCAGCTCACCGGGCAGCTTTCCCTCTGGAAACACCATATATTTT. Amino acid sequence: CASSPGSFPSGNTIYF.

This clone was seen only a few times. The chain uses TRBV10-3 and TRBJ1-1; D call uncertain. Trimming stripped 2 bases from V and 5 bases from J, with 12 bases between. Per germline, CDR1 ENHRY and CDR2 SYGVKD. This CDR3 comprises 14 residues. The DNA of the CDR3 is TGTGCCATCAGTGAGATAGCGGGGAGAACTGAAGCTTTCTTT. As protein: CAISEIAGRTEAFF.

This rearrangement joins TRBV5-6 to TRBJ2-4; a weak D match, TRBD1 (6 bases). Between the trimmed V and J ends, which lost 0 bases and 7 bases, there was a span of 17 bases. CDR1 and CDR2 from the germline V gene are SGHDT and YYEEEE. This CDR3 comprises 16 residues. In nucleotides, the CDR3 is TGTGCCAGCAGCTTGGAGGGGGACGCAGAAAGGAACATTCAGTACTTC. Encoded protein: CASSLEGDAERNIQYF.

CDR3 loop: CASSLWAGGPEQFF. The CDR3 DNA follows: TGTGCCAGCAGTTTATGGGCGGGAGGACCCGAGCAGTTCTTC. The chain uses TRBV28 and TRBJ2-1, with 8 bases that match TRBD2. Germline V gene sequence: CDR1 MDHEN, CDR2 SYDVKM. The CDR3 consists of 14 residues. After removal of 0 bases from V and 10 bases from J, the junction contained 5 bases not matched to a gene. Full variable domain (rest looked up from reference TRBV28 and TRBJ2-1): DVKVTQSSRYLVKRTGEKVFLECVQDMDHENMFWYRQDPGLGLRLIYFSYDVKMKEKGDIPEGYSVSREKKERFSLILESASTNQTSMYLCASSLWAGGPEQFFGPGTRLTVL.

A few counts support this clone. This chain links TRBV7-8 with TRBJ2-7; D perhaps matches TRBD1 (6 bases). V lost 7 bases and J 2 bases, leaving 27 bases between the germline ends. The CDR3 sequence is 18 residues long. CDR1 is SGHVS, CDR2 FQNEAQ, per germline. The CDR3 bases are TGTGCCAGCACCTCGGCCAGGGGCCTCAGTTTTTCCACCTACGAGCAGTACTTC. This codes for CASTSARGLSFSTYEQYF.

This chain links TRBV28 with TRBJ1-3; 7 bases align to TRBD1. The CDR3 has 14 amino acids. The germline V gene encodes CDR1 MDHEN and CDR2 SYDVKM. V lost 3 bases to trimming and J lost 4 bases; unmatched junction nucleotides: 3. CDR3 loop: CASSFGDRGNTIYF. The CDR3 DNA is TGTGCCAGCAGTTTCGGGGACAGAGGAAACACCATATATTTT.

This sequence joins TRBV6-5 and TRBJ1-1; possibly TRBD1 for D (5 bases). The CDR3 sequence is 11 residues long. Germline V lookup: CDR1 MNHEY, CDR2 SVGAGI. Trimming pared 2 bases from V and 10 bases from J, leaving 8 bases between. The CDR3 region has the DNA TGTGCCAGCAGTTACAGGGGTGCAGCTTTCTTT. This sequence encodes CASSYRGAAFF.

V is TRBV27 and J is TRBJ1-5; D perhaps matches TRBD1 (5 bases). The ends were cut back, 8 bases at V and 3 bases at J, with 20 bases in the middle. CDR3 length equals 16 residues. Germline assignment: CDR1 MNHEY and CDR2 SMNVEV (reference sequence). The CDR3 sequence: CASLPWGGDYNQPQHF. The CDR3 DNA reads as TGTGCCAGCCTGCCATGGGGGGGTGATTACAATCAGCCCCAGCATTTT.

The V call is TRBV28, the J call TRBJ2-5, with D possibly being TRBD1 or TRBD2 (5 bases each). The V and J ends lost 3 bases and 9 bases respectively, with 14 bases between them. CDR1 is MDHEN, CDR2 SYDVKM, per germline. The CDR3 is made up of 13 amino acids. The CDR3 loop reads CASSLGEGGAQYF. CDR3 nucleotide sequence: TGTGCCAGCAGTTTGGGGGAAGGAGGCGCCCAGTACTTC. The whole variable domain, remainder taken from reference TRBV28 and TRBJ2-5, is DVKVTQSSRYLVKRTGEKVFLECVQDMDHENMFWYRQDPGLGLRLIYFSYDVKMKEKGDIPEGYSVSREKKERFSLILESASTNQTSMYLCASSLGEGGAQYFGPGTRLLVL.

In this sample, this clone turned up a few times. The chain joins TRBV4-1 to TRBJ1-1; D remains ambiguous. Trimming removed 3 bases from V and 2 bases from J, with 7 bases in between. This CDR3 is built from 13 residues. CDR1 and CDR2 (germline): MGHRA, YSYEKL. CDR3 sequence reads: CASSHVGNTEAFF. In nucleotides, the CDR3 is TGCGCCAGCAGCCACGTGGGTAACACTGAAGCTTTCTTT.

The rearrangement links TRBV11-2 to TRBJ1-5; 7 nucleotides agree with TRBD1. The CDR3 runs 12 residues. Trimming took 1 base from V and 11 from J; bases not matched to a gene: 2. Germline CDR1 and CDR2: SGHAT and FQNNGV. CDR3 in DNA: TGTGCCAGCAGCTTAGCCACAGGGGCCCAGCATTTT. Residues: CASSLATGAQHF.

This sequence joins TRBV5-1 and TRBJ1-1, with D maybe TRBD1 (6 bases). The germline V gene encodes CDR1 SGHRS and CDR2 YFSETQ. Between the trimmed V and J ends, which lost 0 bases and 1 base, there was a span of 13 bases. The CDR3 runs to 16 residues. The CDR3 sequence is CASSLGANRANTEAFF. For the CDR3, the DNA is TGCGCCAGCAGCTTGGGGGCAAACAGGGCGAACACTGAAGCTTTCTTT.

The chain combines TRBV7-9 with TRBJ1-2; TRBD1 matches 10 bases. Germline CDR1 and CDR2: SEHNR and FQNEAQ (reference sequence). The length of the CDR3 is 15 residues. After removal of 4 bases from V and 4 bases from J, the junction contained 6 bases not matched to a gene. The CDR3 coding sequence is TGTGCCAGCAGCTCCGTCGACAGGGGGCCCTATGGCTACACCTTC. Its protein product is CASSSVDRGPYGYTF.

This clone has only one observation. The chain couples TRBV7-2 to TRBJ2-7; maybe TRBD2 (5 bases). The V end lost 2 bases, the J end lost 1 base, and 9 bases lay between the germline ends. Germline CDR1 and CDR2: SGHTA and FQGNSA. The CDR3 totals 14 residues. The CDR3 protein is CASSLNSGSYEQYF. In nucleotides, the CDR3 is TGTGCCAGCAGCTTAAATTCGGGGTCCTACGAGCAGTACTTC.

The CDR3 protein is CASSLTRGRGKPQHF. CDR3 coding DNA: TGTGCCAGCAGTTTGACCAGGGGGCGCGGGAAGCCCCAGCATTTT. V usage is TRBV27 and J usage is TRBJ1-5; 8 positions match TRBD1. The CDR3 length is 15 residues. CDR1 MNHEY and CDR2 SMNVEV come from the germline V gene (reference sequence). With V trimmed by 3 bases and J by 8 bases, 9 bases remained unmatched.

CDR3 residues: CASSDTTGTRAYEQYF. CDR3 bases: TGCGCCAGCAGTGATACCACCGGGACGCGGGCCTACGAGCAGTACTTC. The chain joins TRBV10-2 to TRBJ2-7, with D tentatively TRBD1 or TRBD2 (5 bases each). The CDR3 runs to 16 residues. With 3 bases removed from V and 2 bases from J, the gap between germline ends came to 17 bases. Germline CDR1 is WSHSY and CDR2 is SAAADI.